This T cell receptor (beta chain) was documented in a study of beta chain features in type 1 diabetes. The CDR3 loop spans 14 amino acids. V lost 4 bases to trimming and J lost 5 bases; unmatched junction nucleotides: 5. Per the germline V gene, CDR1 is MNHNY and CDR2 is SVGAGI (reference sequence). As every portion of the isolated RNA was reverse transcribed, the sequencing read expressed TCRB transcripts. TCRdb's copy holds only in-frame clones and misses some; the assay was immunoSEQ multiplex PCR. The sample contains fewer than 400,000 clones, approximately 8% of which appear only once. This clonotype was sampled from a woman aged 18 to 35 in good health. Specimen: central memory CD4+ T cells from blood. The V call is TRBV6-6, the J call TRBJ2-4; 7 nucleotides agree with TRBD1. Here the CDR3 reads CASSLDRVQNIQYF. The CDR3 DNA is TGTGCCAGCAGTTTAGACAGGGTCCAAAACATTCAGTACTTC.